These 5 T cell receptor beta chains were sequenced from one sample in a study of blood T cell repertoires in COVID-19. The method was immunoSEQ multiplex PCR; TCRdb's version includes in-frame clones alone and lacks a portion of them. This sample has approximately 150,000 clones, with more than 80% found just once. Material: peripheral blood. These receptors were taken from a human donor in a cohort sampled during active COVID-19.

The CDR3 loop reads CSVESGGELFF. The CDR3 DNA reads TGCAGCGTTGAATCGGGGGGGGAACTGTTTTTT. This chain joins TRBV29-1 and TRBJ1-4; a weak D match, TRBD1 (5 bases). Deletions cut 2 bases from V and 12 bases from J, with 10 bases between. CDR1 is SQVTM, CDR2 ANQGSEA, per germline. The CDR3 is made up of 11 amino acids.

The chain joins TRBV7-2 to TRBJ2-7; 7 nucleotides agree with TRBD1. CDR1 is SGHTA and CDR2 is FQGNSA in the germline V gene. CDR3 length equals 15 residues. After removal of 4 bases from V and 3 bases from J, the junction contained 9 bases not matched to a gene. CDR3 nucleotides: TGTGCCAGCAGCTCGCATCGACAGGGAGACTACGAGCAGTACTTC. Residues: CASSSHRQGDYEQYF.

This clone has more than one count but fewer than ten. The CDR3 nucleotides read TGCAGCGTTGAATCCGGCAGGGGGAATGAAAAACTGTTTTTT. Amino acid sequence: CSVESGRGNEKLFF. The chain carries TRBV29-1 and TRBJ1-4; 7 bases align to TRBD1. The CDR3 has 14 amino acids. V shed 2 bases, J shed 5 bases, and the junction held 5 bases outside the gene matches. Looked up from germline, CDR1 is SQVTM and CDR2 is ANQGSEA.

This clone was seen more than once but under ten times. As DNA, the CDR3 is TGTGCCAGCAGCGTAGACGAAACTTCGTATTACGAGCAGTACGTC. This codes for CASSVDETSYYEQYV. This chain joins TRBV9 and TRBJ2-7, with unresolved D. The CDR3 spans 15 residues. V was pared by 0 bases and J by 4 bases, with 14 bases between. In germline, CDR1 is SGDLS, CDR2 YYNGEE.

This rearrangement joins TRBV28 to TRBJ1-2, with a weak D call TRBD1 (6 bases). The CDR3 length is 12 residues. Germline CDR1 reads MDHEN; CDR2 reads SYDVKM. Trimming stripped 7 bases from V and 2 bases from J, with 8 bases between. This CDR3 is CASNQGNYGYTF. The CDR3 nucleotides read TGTGCCAGCAATCAGGGGAACTATGGCTACACCTTC.